The entry below gives a single T cell receptor beta chain sequence along with its context. The data stem from a study of CD8 T cells in Susac syndrome. RNA amounts of about 0.5 to 1 ug underwent reverse transcription with random hexamers. TCRdb reanalysed the immunoSEQ multiplex PCR reads using MiXCR and keeps one entry per CDR3 protein. The sample has roughly 250,000 distinct CDR3 sequences; 90% to 97% are singletons. V was shortened by 5 bases and J by 3 bases, with 16 bases between the two germline ends. Germline V gene lookup returns CDR1 MDHEN and CDR2 SYDVKM. The CDR3 runs 15 residues. The sequenced sample consisted of CD4+ T cells from PBMCs. This clonotype originated in a human donor with Susac syndrome. The rearrangement uses TRBV28 and TRBJ1-1, with D possibly matching TRBD1 (6 bases). CDR3 sequence (DNA): TGTGCCAGCAGTGTTGGGGGGGCAGCGGACACTGAAGCTTTCTTT. Translation gives CASSVGGAADTEAFF.